The rows below give T cell receptor beta chains drawn from one sample of a study of spatial heterogeneity in lung cancer. MiXCR, applied by TCRdb to the 5' RACE reads, yields one record per CDR3 protein. The sample has some 100,000 distinct CDR3 sequences, approximately 12% seen once. Material: PBMCs, obtained at surgery. The source of these receptors is a male donor with early-stage non-small cell lung cancer. CDR3s include the opening cysteine and the closing phenylalanine or tryptophan. D genes are given only for firm matches. Clone sizes are given selectively: once, few, many, or a class where the clone is expanded.

>TRBJ2-3|TRBD2|few|TRBV7-9
TGTGCCAGCAGCTCCGGGACTAGCGGGAGCACAGATACGCAGTATTTT
CASSSGTSGSTDTQYF
>TRBJ2-1|NA|NA|TRBV6-2/TRBV6-3
TGTGCCAGCAAAGAGGGGATATCCTACAATGAGCAGTTCTTC
CASKEGISYNEQFF
>TRBJ2-1|NA|NA|TRBV7-8
TGTGCCAGCAGCCCAACAGGGCTTTTGTACAATGAGCAGTTCTTC
CASSPTGLLYNEQFF
>TRBJ1-5|TRBD1|NA|TRBV6-5
TGTGCCAGCAGGACGGACAGGGTGGGCCAGCCCCAGCATTTT
CASRTDRVGQPQHF
>TRBJ2-5|NA|few|TRBV5-1
TGCGCCAGCAGCTTAGCCGGGTCCAAGGAGGCCCAGTACTTC
CASSLAGSKEAQYF
>TRBJ2-1|NA|few|TRBV3-1
TGTGCCAGCAGCAAGAGCTCCTACAATGAGCAGTTCTTC
CASSKSSYNEQFF
>TRBJ2-7|TRBD2|NA|TRBV14
TGTGCCAGCAGCCAAGACAACCTCGGGGGGTCTTACGAGCAGTACTTC
CASSQDNLGGSYEQYF
>TRBJ2-7|NA|NA|TRBV4-3
TGCGCCAGCAGCCAAGATAGGGGTCACGAGCAGTACTTC
CASSQDRGHEQYF
>TRBJ2-5|NA|NA|TRBV6-2/TRBV6-3
TGTGCCAGCAGTGACAGGAACCTACAAGAGACCCAGTACTTC
CASSDRNLQETQYF
>TRBJ1-2|NA|NA|TRBV7-6
TGTGCCAGCAGCCCCGGACACGGCTATGGCTACACCTTC
CASSPGHGYGYTF
>TRBJ2-2|NA|NA|TRBV13
TGTGCCAGCAGCCCGCACAGGGCCGGGGAGCTGTTTTTT
CASSPHRAGELFF
>TRBJ2-7|TRBD1|NA|TRBV4-2
TGTGCCAGCAGCCAAGGGTCAGGGGGCTACTACGAGCAGTACTTC
CASSQGSGGYYEQYF
>TRBJ2-1|NA|NA|TRBV7-9
TGTGCCAGCAGCTCTTCCCTGGGGAAGGCAAATGAGCAGTTCTTC
CASSSSLGKANEQFF
>TRBJ2-5|NA|many|TRBV11-3
TGTGCCAGCAGCCCGGACACCCAAGAGACCCAGTACTTC
CASSPDTQETQYF
>TRBJ1-5|NA|NA|TRBV14
TGTGCCAGCAGCCTAAGTCCCCGTCAGCCCCAGCATTTT
CASSLSPRQPQHF
>TRBJ2-5|TRBD2|many|TRBV29-1
TGCAGCGTTGAAGCAGCGGGGCAGATGGAGACCCAGTACTTC
CSVEAAGQMETQYF
>TRBJ2-5|TRBD1|NA|TRBV12-3/TRBV12-4
TGTGCCAGCAACCAGGGACAGGGGGCAAAGACCCAGTACTTC
CASNQGQGAKTQYF
>TRBJ1-1|TRBD1|NA|TRBV7-2
TGTGCCAGCAGCTTAGTTACAGGGGGAAACACTGAAGCTTTCTTT
CASSLVTGGNTEAFF
>TRBJ2-2|NA|many|TRBV12-3/TRBV12-4
TGTGCCAGCAGTCGGGGACCCTCCTCCGGGGAGCTGTTTTTT
CASSRGPSSGELFF
>TRBJ2-1|TRBD2|many|TRBV28
TGTGCCAGCAGTTTAAAGGGACTAGGGGATGGGCAGTTCTTC
CASSLKGLGDGQFF
>TRBJ1-2|NA|NA|TRBV20-1
TGCAGTGCTCCCTTGGCCCCCGCAGGAGACGACGATGGCTACACCTTC
CSAPLAPAGDDDGYTF
>TRBJ2-1|NA|many|TRBV7-9
TGTGCCAGCAGCTCCTCGCGACACTACAATGAGCAGTTCTTC
CASSSSRHYNEQFF
>TRBJ2-3|TRBD2|NA|TRBV20-1
TGCAGTGCTAGTTACAGCGGGGGGGCCGATACGCAGTATTTT
CSASYSGGADTQYF
>TRBJ2-7|NA|few|TRBV10-3
TGTGCCATCAGTGAGGGTACAGGGCGGTACGAGCAGTACTTC
CAISEGTGRYEQYF
>TRBJ2-7|TRBD2|few|TRBV5-6
TGTGCCAGCAGCTTGGTCGGCCTAGCGGGAAGCCTCTCCTACGAGCAGTACTTC
CASSLVGLAGSLSYEQYF
>TRBJ2-2|TRBD2|few|TRBV7-2
TGTGCCAGCAGACTCGCTAGCGGCGGGGAGCTGTTTTTT
CASRLASGGELFF
>TRBJ2-3|NA|NA|TRBV7-3
TGTGCCAGCAGCTTATCGAGCGGGCGGGATACGCAGTATTTT
CASSLSSGRDTQYF
>TRBJ2-2|NA|NA|TRBV7-6
TGTGCCAGCAGCTTAACCCGTGAGATCCCGAACACCGGGGAGCTGTTTTTT
CASSLTREIPNTGELFF
>TRBJ2-1|NA|NA|TRBV7-2
TGTGCCAGCAGCTTAGGGGCTAGTGGTACCCTCGGTGAGCAGTTCTTC
CASSLGASGTLGEQFF
>TRBJ2-3|TRBD2|NA|TRBV5-1
TGCGCCAGCAGCTTGGGGACTAGCGAAACCTGGGGGGATACGCAGTATTTT
CASSLGTSETWGDTQYF
>TRBJ1-2|NA|many|TRBV7-6
TGTGCCAGCAGCTTAGAATCGGCAGGGTATGGCTACACCTTC
CASSLESAGYGYTF
>TRBJ1-2|NA|NA|TRBV5-6
TGTGCCAGCAGTTTTTACCAAACAGACAACTATGGCTACACCTTC
CASSFYQTDNYGYTF
>TRBJ2-1|TRBD1|NA|TRBV11-2
TGTGCCAGCAGCCCCATGGGACAGGGGAATGAGCAGTTCTTC
CASSPMGQGNEQFF
>TRBJ2-1|NA|NA|TRBV6-2/TRBV6-3
TGTGCCAGCAGTTACCCACTAGCCAATGAGCAGTTCTTC
CASSYPLANEQFF
>TRBJ1-6|NA|few|TRBV2
TGTGCCAGCAGTCAGGGGAGTTCACCCCTCCACTTT
CASSQGSSPLHF
>TRBJ2-1|TRBD2|few|TRBV3-1
TGTGCCAGCAGCCTTCGGCTAGCGGGGGCCTACAATGAGCAGTTCTTC
CASSLRLAGAYNEQFF
>TRBJ1-5|TRBD1|few|TRBV20-1
TGCAGTGCAAAGACAGGGTCAAGATCGCCCCAGCATTTT
CSAKTGSRSPQHF
>TRBJ2-7|TRBD2|NA|TRBV20-1
TGCAGTGCTAGACGGCTAGCGGGCTACGAGCAGTACTTC
CSARRLAGYEQYF
>TRBJ1-4|NA|NA|TRBV15
TGTGCCACCAGCAGAACCTCGGAGGGTGAAAAACTGTTTTTT
CATSRTSEGEKLFF
>TRBJ1-2|NA|NA|TRBV28
TGTGCCACCGCCGCTCATAAGGGCTATGGCTACACCTTC
CATAAHKGYGYTF
>TRBJ2-4|NA|NA|TRBV6-4
TGTGCCAGCAGTGAAACGACAGGCACCAAAAACATTCAGTACTTC
CASSETTGTKNIQYF
>TRBJ1-4|NA|many|TRBV4-1
TGCGCCAGCAGCCAAGATCGGACAGATTACGCAACTAATGAAAAACTGTTTTTT
CASSQDRTDYATNEKLFF
>TRBJ2-4|TRBD1|few|TRBV5-6
TGTGCCAGCAGCTTCGCCAAGCCCACAGGGGGCCCCAAAAACATTCAGTACTTC
CASSFAKPTGGPKNIQYF
>TRBJ1-3|NA|few|TRBV5-1
TGCGCCAGCAGCTTGCAGGGGAGGAACGGAAACACCATATATTTT
CASSLQGRNGNTIYF
>TRBJ1-1|NA|few|TRBV6-2/TRBV6-3
TGTGCCAGCAGTTACGATGGGGGCGATATGGCTTTCTTT
CASSYDGGDMAFF
>TRBJ2-3|NA|NA|TRBV7-2
TGTGCCAGCAGCAGGCTACAGGGAATAACAGATACGCAGTATTTT
CASSRLQGITDTQYF
>TRBJ2-5|NA|NA|TRBV7-9
TGTGCCAGCAGCTTAGATGTCCAAGAGACCCAGTACTTC
CASSLDVQETQYF
>TRBJ2-2|TRBD1|many|TRBV28
TGTGCCAGCAGCCTGGGGACAGTTAACACCGGGGAGCTGTTTTTT
CASSLGTVNTGELFF
>TRBJ2-3|NA|once|TRBV20-1
TGCAGTGCTAGAGATCGCCGAACAGACCCCACAGATACGCAGTATTTT
CSARDRRTDPTDTQYF
>TRBJ2-7|NA|few|TRBV28
TGTGCCAGCAGTGTCTTCTCCTACGAGCAGTACTTC
CASSVFSYEQYF
>TRBJ2-3|TRBD2|few|TRBV29-1
TGCAGCGTTGACGTTAGCGGGGGCACAGATACGCAGTATTTT
CSVDVSGGTDTQYF
>TRBJ2-5|NA|NA|TRBV30
TGTGCCTGGAGAGTACAAGGGACCCAGTACTTC
CAWRVQGTQYF
>TRBJ2-1|TRBD2|NA|TRBV27
TGTGCCACGCGGACTAGCCCATTATACAATGAGCAGTTCTTC
CATRTSPLYNEQFF
>TRBJ2-5|NA|NA|TRBV7-3
TGTGCCAGCAGCTTAGTAGGGTCCGAGACCCAGTACTTC
CASSLVGSETQYF